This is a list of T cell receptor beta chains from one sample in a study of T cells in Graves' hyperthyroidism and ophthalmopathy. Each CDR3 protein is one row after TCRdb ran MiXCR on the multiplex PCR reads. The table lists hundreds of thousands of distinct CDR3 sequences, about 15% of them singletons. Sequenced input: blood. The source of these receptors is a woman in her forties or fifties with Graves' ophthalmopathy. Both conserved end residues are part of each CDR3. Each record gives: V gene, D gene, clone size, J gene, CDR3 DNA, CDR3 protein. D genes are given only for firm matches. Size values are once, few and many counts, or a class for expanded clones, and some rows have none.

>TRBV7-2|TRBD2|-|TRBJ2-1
TGTGCCAGCAGTACCAGGACTAGCGGGGCCTGCAATGAGCAGTTCTTC
CASSTRTSGACNEQFF
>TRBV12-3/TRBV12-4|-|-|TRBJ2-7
TGTGCCAGTACCAACAGCGGGTCCTTCTACGAGCAGTACTTC
CASTNSGSFYEQYF
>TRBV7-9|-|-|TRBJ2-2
TGTGCCAGCAGCTTGTTAGGTGTTGAGTTCGGCGGGGAGCTGTTTTTT
CASSLLGVEFGGELFF
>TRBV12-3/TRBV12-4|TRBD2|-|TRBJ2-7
TGTGCCACTCACAAAATAGCGGGGGGGGGAGTAGAGCAGTACTTC
CATHKIAGGGVEQYF
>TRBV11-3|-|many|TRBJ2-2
TGTGCCAGCAGCTGGCGAGTAGCGCCAACCGGGGAGCTGTTTTTT
CASSWRVAPTGELFF
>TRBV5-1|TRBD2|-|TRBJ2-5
TGCGCCAGCAGCCGGGCGACTAGCGGGGAAGAGACCCAGTACTTC
CASSRATSGEETQYF
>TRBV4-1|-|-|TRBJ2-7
TGCGCCAGCGGGAACTCCTACGAGCAGTACTTC
CASGNSYEQYF
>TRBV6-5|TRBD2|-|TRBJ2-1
TGTGCCAGCAGTTACACGCAGAGGCGGGAGAGGGCTTTCTTC
CASSYTQRRERAFF
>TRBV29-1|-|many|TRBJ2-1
TGCAGCGTTTATGTGGGAGCAAACCCCAATGAGCAGTTCTTC
CSVYVGANPNEQFF
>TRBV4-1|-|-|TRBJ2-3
TGCGCCAGCAGACAACCGACGGGCAAGACCACAGATACGCAGTATTTT
CASRQPTGKTTDTQYF
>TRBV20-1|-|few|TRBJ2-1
TGCAGTGCTAGAGTAGCGGTAACTTACAATGAGCAGTTCTTC
CSARVAVTYNEQFF
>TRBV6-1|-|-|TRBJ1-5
TGTGCCAGCAGATCCGGGGGGGAGGATCAGCCCCAGCATTTT
CASRSGGEDQPQHF
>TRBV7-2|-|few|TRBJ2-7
TGTGCCAGCAGCTTAACAAACCCCGGGACACGGACCTACGAGCAGTACTTC
CASSLTNPGTRTYEQYF
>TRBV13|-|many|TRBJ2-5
TGTGCCAGCAGCTATAGCGGCCAAGAGACCCAGTACTTC
CASSYSGQETQYF
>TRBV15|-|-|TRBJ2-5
TGTGCCACCAGCAGACCACTCGGGCCAGAGACCCAGTACTTC
CATSRPLGPETQYF
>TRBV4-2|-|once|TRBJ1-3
TGTGCCAGCAGCCGGGGTCCTCAGGGGCCTGGAAACACCATATATTTT
CASSRGPQGPGNTIYF
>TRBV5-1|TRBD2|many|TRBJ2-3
TGCGCCAGCAGCTCCTCCGGGACTAGCGGGGGGAATACGCAGTATTTT
CASSSSGTSGGNTQYF
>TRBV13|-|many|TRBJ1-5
TGTGCCAGCAGCCAAGGGGGGTTTCAGCCCCAGCATTTT
CASSQGGFQPQHF
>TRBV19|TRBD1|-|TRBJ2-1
TGTGGGTCTCTTTGGGACAGGGGGCAAGAAGAGCAGTTCTTC
CGSLWDRGQEEQFF
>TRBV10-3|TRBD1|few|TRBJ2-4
TGTGCCAAGACAGGGTCGGCAAAAAACATTCAGTACTTC
CAKTGSAKNIQYF
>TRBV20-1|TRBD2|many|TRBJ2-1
TGCAGTGCTCCGGGGACTAGCGGGAGGACCGGCTTGGATGAGCAGTTCTTC
CSAPGTSGRTGLDEQFF
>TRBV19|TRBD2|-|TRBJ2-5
TGTGCCAGTAGTACCACTAGCGGGAGAGGAGAGACCCAGTACTTC
CASSTTSGRGETQYF
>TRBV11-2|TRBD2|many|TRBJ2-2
TGTGCCAGCAGCTTAGGTGTGGGAGGGCCTATCGGCACCGGGGAGCTGTTTTTT
CASSLGVGGPIGTGELFF
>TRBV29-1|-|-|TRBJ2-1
TGCAGCGTTCAAGTTAATGAGCAGTTCTTC
CSVQVNEQFF
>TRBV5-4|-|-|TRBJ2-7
TGTGCCAGCAGCTCTTTTTATCAGGGTTCCTACGAGCAGTACTTC
CASSSFYQGSYEQYF
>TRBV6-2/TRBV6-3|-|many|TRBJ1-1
TGTGCCAGCAGAAACTGGGACACTGAAGCTTTCTTT
CASRNWDTEAFF
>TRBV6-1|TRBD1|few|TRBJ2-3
TGTGCCAGCAGTGAAGGGGTTGGGGACAGGGGCACAGATACGCAGTATTTT
CASSEGVGDRGTDTQYF
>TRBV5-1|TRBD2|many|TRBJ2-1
TGCGCCAGCAGCTGGCGGACTAGCGGGGTAGAAAGCTCCTACAATGAGCAGTTCTTC
CASSWRTSGVESSYNEQFF
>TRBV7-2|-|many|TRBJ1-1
TGTGCCAGCAGTTTAGAACAGGGTTTCACTGAAGCTTTCTTT
CASSLEQGFTEAFF
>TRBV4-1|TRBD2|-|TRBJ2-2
TGCGCCAGCAGCCAAGAGGCTAGCGGGAGCCCCAGCACCGGGGAGCTGTTTTTT
CASSQEASGSPSTGELFF
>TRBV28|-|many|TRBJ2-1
TGTGCCAGCAGTTTAATTTCCAGGGCCAATGAGCAGTTCTTC
CASSLISRANEQFF
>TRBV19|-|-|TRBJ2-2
TGTGCCAGTAGTATAGCTGGGACACCGACCGGGGAGCTGTTTTTT
CASSIAGTPTGELFF
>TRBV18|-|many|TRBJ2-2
TGTGCCAGCTCACCTATACCCGCGAACACCGGGGAGCTGTTTTTT
CASSPIPANTGELFF
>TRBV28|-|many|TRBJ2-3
TGTGCCAGCAGTTTATTGGCTACCACAGATACGCAGTATTTT
CASSLLATTDTQYF
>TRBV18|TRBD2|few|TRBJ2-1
TGTGCCAGCTCACCACTCGGGTTCAGTCCAACTAGCGGGAGTGGGAATGAGCAGTTCTTC
CASSPLGFSPTSGSGNEQFF
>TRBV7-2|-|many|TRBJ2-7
TGTGCCAGCAGCTCAAATGCGAACTCCTACGAGCAGTACTTC
CASSSNANSYEQYF
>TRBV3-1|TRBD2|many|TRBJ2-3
TGTGCCAGCAGCCAAGGAAGCGGGAGGGCCGTAAATACGCAGTATTTT
CASSQGSGRAVNTQYF
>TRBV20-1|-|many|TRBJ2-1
TGCAGTGCCCCGCCTGCGGGATTGTCGAATGAGCAGTTCTTC
CSAPPAGLSNEQFF
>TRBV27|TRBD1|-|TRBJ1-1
TGTGCCAGCAGTTTACAGGGGGGGACAGGAGGGGGTGAAGCTTTCTTT
CASSLQGGTGGGEAFF
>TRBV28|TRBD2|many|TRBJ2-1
TGTGCCAGCAGTACCAGGACTAGCGGGAGTGCGGTCAATGAGCAGTTCTTC
CASSTRTSGSAVNEQFF
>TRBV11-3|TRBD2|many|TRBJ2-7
TGTGCCAGCAGCGCGGGACTAGTGTACTACGAGCAGTACTTC
CASSAGLVYYEQYF
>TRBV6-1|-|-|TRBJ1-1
TGTGCCAGCACCACATTCAACACTGAAGCTTTCTTT
CASTTFNTEAFF
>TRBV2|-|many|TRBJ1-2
TGTGCCCTCGGGGGAGGAGATGGCTACACCTTC
CALGGGDGYTF
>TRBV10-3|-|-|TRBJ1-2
TGTGCCGTCAGTGAGTCTCAATTGAACTATGGCTACACCTTC
CAVSESQLNYGYTF
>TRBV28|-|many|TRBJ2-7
TGTGCCAGCACCCTGAGCTCCTACGAGCAGTACTTC
CASTLSSYEQYF
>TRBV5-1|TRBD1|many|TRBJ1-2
TGCGCCAGCAGCTTGGAGACAGGGCAGGGCTACACCTTC
CASSLETGQGYTF
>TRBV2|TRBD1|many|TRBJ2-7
TGTGCCAGCACTGGACAGGGCGAGGGCTACGAGCAGTACTTC
CASTGQGEGYEQYF
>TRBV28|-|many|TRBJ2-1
TGTGCCAGCAACACGGCCCACTCCTACAATGAGCAGTTCTTC
CASNTAHSYNEQFF
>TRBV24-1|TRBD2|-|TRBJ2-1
TGTGCCACCAGTGAAGCGGGACTAGCGGTGAGCTCCTACAATGAGCAGTTCTTC
CATSEAGLAVSSYNEQFF
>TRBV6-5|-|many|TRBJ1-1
TGTGCCAGCAGTTACGCGGGATTAACGGGGGGCATTGAAGCTTTCTTT
CASSYAGLTGGIEAFF
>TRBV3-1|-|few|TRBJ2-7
TGTGCCAGCAGCCCGTTCCAGGCAGTTATTACACCCCTCTACGAGCAGTACTTC
CASSPFQAVITPLYEQYF
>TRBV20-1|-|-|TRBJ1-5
TGCAGTGCTCAGTTAAAGCCGGGACCCACCCAGCCCCACAATCAGCCCCAGCATTTT
CSAQLKPGPTQPHNQPQHF
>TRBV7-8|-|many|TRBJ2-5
TGTGCCAGCAGCCCCGCGAGGGGCTCGGGAGAGACCCAGTACTTC
CASSPARGSGETQYF
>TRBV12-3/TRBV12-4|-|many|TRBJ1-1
TGTGCCAGCAGTTTGTACAGTTTGAACACTGAAGCTTTCTTT
CASSLYSLNTEAFF
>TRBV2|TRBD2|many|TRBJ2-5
TGTGCCAACCCGACTAGCGGGAGTGGAGAGACCCAGTACTTC
CANPTSGSGETQYF
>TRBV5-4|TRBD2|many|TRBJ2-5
TGTGCCAGCAGCCCTCTGCGGGGGACCCTAGAGACCCAGTACTTC
CASSPLRGTLETQYF